The next 20 T cell receptor beta chains were all read from a single sample in a study of cytomegalovirus exposure and HLA in healthy donors. PCR amplification relied on 60 Vbeta primers (plus 13 Jbeta primers). Measured with immunoSEQ multiplex PCR; TCRdb has only the in-frame clones, and not every one. There are fewer than 140,000 clones in the sample; approximately 80% occur only once, and 1.5% to 2% lies in the top ten. The sequenced sample consisted of PBMCs. The receptors here all came from a man aged 50-60 years in good health and CMV-seronegative.

This chain uses TRBV18 with TRBJ1-3, with D possibly TRBD1 on 5 matching bases. This CDR3 is built from 17 residues. Trimming stripped 3 bases from V and 1 base from J, with 16 bases between. Germline V gives CDR1 KGHSH, CDR2 LQKENI. CDR3 residues: CASSPNRLYDSGNTIYF. The CDR3 nucleotides are TGTGCCAGCTCACCGAACAGGTTATATGATTCTGGAAACACCATATATTTT.

The chain recombines TRBV7-2 with TRBJ2-5, with 7 bases aligning to TRBD2. This CDR3 has 15 residues. Germline V gene lookup returns CDR1 SGHTA and CDR2 FQGNSA. Trimming removed 4 bases from V and 2 bases from J; junction bases left unmatched: 7. CDR3 nucleotides: TGTGCCAGCAGCTCTCAGCGGGGAGGTCAAGAGACCCAGTACTTC. Translating it yields CASSSQRGGQETQYF.

The chain is built from TRBV27 and TRBJ1-1; no reliable D call. The CDR3 totals 16 residues. Germline-derived CDR1 and CDR2 are MNHEY and SMNVEV (reference sequence). The V end was cut by 0 bases, the J end by 2 bases, with 13 bases between. CDR3 sequence reads: CASSLSRRAANTEAFF. The CDR3 DNA reads as TGTGCCAGCAGTTTATCGCGGAGGGCGGCTAACACTGAAGCTTTCTTT.

This chain connects TRBV14 to TRBJ2-1; 15 nucleotides match TRBD2. Germline-derived CDR1 and CDR2 are SGHDN and FVKESK. The CDR3 consists of 17 residues. Trimming at V came to 4 bases and at J to 4 bases, leaving 5 bases not matched to a gene. CDR3 coding DNA: TGTGCCAGCAGCCCGGGACTAGCGGGGGGCTTATACAATGAGCAGTTCTTC. Protein sequence: CASSPGLAGGLYNEQFF. The full variable domain, completed using reference TRBV14 and TRBJ2-1, is EAGVTQFPSHSVIEKGQTVTLRCDPISGHDNLYWYRRVMGKEIKFLLHFVKESKQDESGMPNNRFLAERTGGTYSTLKVQPAELEDSGVYFCASSPGLAGGLYNEQFFGPGTRLTVL.

The J gene is TRBJ1-6, the V gene TRBV14, with D perhaps TRBD1 (5 bases). The length of the CDR3 is 16 residues. Trimming left V 4 bases short and J 3 bases short, with 13 bases between. Germline CDR1 reads SGHDN; CDR2 reads FVKESK. DNA for the CDR3: TGTGCCAGCAGCCCCCTGAACCAGGGCTATAATTCACCCCTCCACTTT. This codes for CASSPLNQGYNSPLHF.

This clone was detected once. This chain uses TRBV5-1 with TRBJ2-2; D is unresolved. Trimming pared 6 bases from V and 3 bases from J, leaving 6 bases between. The germline V gene encodes CDR1 SGHRS and CDR2 YFSETQ. There are 12 residues in the CDR3. Here the CDR3 DNA reads TGCGCCAGCAAACAAGACACCGGGGAGCTGTTTTTT. This gives the protein CASKQDTGELFF.

The chain employs TRBV19 and TRBJ1-5; D is uncertain. The CDR3 is made up of 16 amino acids. V lost 3 bases, J lost 3 bases, and 15 bases lay in between. The germline CDR1 and CDR2 sequences are LNHDA and SQIVND (reference sequence). The CDR3 here is CASSITAPVNNQPQHF. DNA of the CDR3: TGTGCCAGTAGTATTACAGCACCCGTGAACAATCAGCCCCAGCATTTT.

The chain combines TRBV4-2 with TRBJ1-5; D possibly corresponds to TRBD1 (6 bases). From germline, CDR1 is LGHNA and CDR2 YNFKEQ. Trimming left V 3 bases short and J 5 bases short, with 8 bases between. The CDR3 runs to 13 residues. The CDR3 sequence: CASSQGAYQPQHF. CDR3 sequence (DNA): TGTGCCAGCAGCCAGGGGGCGTATCAGCCCCAGCATTTT.

This chain uses TRBV18 with TRBJ2-2; no definite D call. The CDR3 length is 13 residues. CDR1 and CDR2 (germline): KGHSH, LQKENI. The germline V and J ends were trimmed by 2 bases and 6 bases, with 7 bases remaining between them. The CDR3 here is CASSPGNAGELFF. The CDR3 coding sequence is TGTGCCAGCTCACCAGGCAACGCCGGGGAGCTGTTTTTT.

J is TRBJ2-3 and V is TRBV5-1, with 8 bases aligning to TRBD2. CDR3 length: 17 residues. The V gene end was trimmed by 4 bases and the J gene end by 5 bases; junction bases not matched to a gene: 15. Germline V CDR1 and CDR2: SGHRS, YFSETQ. In nucleotides, the CDR3 is TGCGCCAGCAGCCGAGGGGGGACTAGTGCGGCAGAAGATACGCAGTATTTT. It codes for CASSRGGTSAAEDTQYF.

This chain connects TRBV5-4 to TRBJ2-3, with 9 bases lining up with TRBD2. This CDR3 region has 17 residues. The V gene end was trimmed by 3 bases and the J gene end by 2 bases; junction bases not matched to a gene: 10. Germline V gives CDR1 SGHNT, CDR2 YYREEE (reference sequence). CDR3: CASSSPTRGRDTDTQYF. CDR3 DNA sequence: TGTGCCAGCAGCTCTCCCACGCGCGGGAGGGACACAGATACGCAGTATTTT.

V usage is TRBV12-5 and J usage is TRBJ2-1; 13 bases align to TRBD2. Germline V CDR1 and CDR2: LGHNT, FRNRAP. This CDR3 has 16 residues. After removal of 6 bases from V and 10 bases from J, the junction contained 12 bases not matched to a gene. CDR3 bases: TGTGCTAGTGGATCTTCAACTAGCGGGGGGGCGGGGGAGCAGTTCTTC. This translates into CASGSSTSGGAGEQFF.

Of note for this clone: Within the sample, other DNA sequences also encode this same CDR3. The chain has TRBV7-9 and TRBJ1-5, with D possibly matching TRBD1 (6 bases). V was clipped by 1 base and J by 5 bases, with 6 bases between them. Per the germline V gene, CDR1 is SEHNR and CDR2 is FQNEAQ (reference sequence). CDR3 size: 13 residues. The CDR3 loop reads CASSLEGDQPQHF. In DNA form, the CDR3 reads TGTGCCAGCAGCTTAGAGGGGGATCAGCCCCAGCATTTT. The full variable domain, completed using reference TRBV7-9 and TRBJ1-5, is DTGVSQNPRHKITKRGQNVTFRCDPISEHNRLYWYRQTLGQGPEFLTYFQNEAQLEKSRLLSDRFSAERPKGSFSTLEIQRTEQGDSAMYLCASSLEGDQPQHFGDGTRLSIL.

V and J are TRBV10-3 and TRBJ2-7, with TRBD2 as a possible D gene (6 bases). The CDR3 length is 15 residues. V lost 10 bases and J 4 bases, leaving 23 bases between the germline ends. The germline gives CDR1 ENHRY, CDR2 SYGVKD. DNA of the CDR3: TGTGCCACCACCCCGGGCGGGGCGGATAATTACGAGCAGTACGTC. It yields the protein CATTPGGADNYEQYV.

V and J are TRBV28 and TRBJ1-2, with D unclear. Germline V gene data show CDR1 as MDHEN and CDR2 as SYDVKM. V shed 4 bases and J shed 6 bases, with 18 bases lying between them. There are 15 residues in the CDR3. The CDR3 bases are TGTGCCAGCAGTTACTCATATACCCCCTATGATGGCTACACCTTC. Its protein product is CASSYSYTPYDGYTF.

This chain connects TRBV19 to TRBJ1-5; D gene ambiguous. V gave up 5 bases and J gave up 5 bases, with 19 bases separating them. The CDR3 is made up of 16 amino acids. Germline CDR1 reads LNHDA; CDR2 reads SQIVND (reference sequence). The CDR3 loop reads CASSPTQIRRDQPQHF. The CDR3 nucleotides read TGTGCCAGTAGTCCGACCCAAATACGGAGGGATCAGCCCCAGCATTTT.

This clone was recorded only once. The genes are TRBV19 and TRBJ2-2; TRBD2 agrees at 8 bases. The V segment lost 6 bases and the J segment 3 bases; nucleotides outside the gene matches: 6. The germline CDR1 and CDR2 sequences are LNHDA and SQIVND (reference sequence). The CDR3 spans 15 residues. CDR3 residues: CASRRPGGHTGELFF. CDR3 coding DNA: TGTGCCAGTAGGAGGCCGGGGGGGCACACCGGGGAGCTGTTTTTT.

The chain couples TRBV28 to TRBJ1-1, with D possibly TRBD1 on 5 matching bases. V dropped 4 bases and J dropped 7 bases, with 13 bases sitting between them. Germline CDR1 is MDHEN and CDR2 is SYDVKM. The CDR3 has 13 residues. The CDR3 nucleotides read TGTGCCAGCAGTTCCTGGGGCCTCCGTGAAGCTTTCTTT. Protein sequence: CASSSWGLREAFF.

This clone has only a few counts. V usage is TRBV30 and J usage is TRBJ2-5; 12 nucleotides line up with TRBD2. This CDR3 is 20 amino acids long. The junction had 20 bases not matched to a gene; V was cut back by 1 base and J by 5 bases. Germline assignment: CDR1 GTSNPN and CDR2 SVGIG (reference sequence). The CDR3 bases are TGTGCCTGGAGTGCAAAAGGACTAGCGGGAACATTACCCATACGGGAGACCCAGTACTTC. Translating it yields CAWSAKGLAGTLPIRETQYF.

This clone was found a few times. The V and J genes are TRBV7-2 and TRBJ2-1; TRBD2 agrees at 13 bases. Germline assignment: CDR1 SGHTA and CDR2 FQGNSA. The CDR3 is made up of 18 amino acids. After removal of 1 base from V and 2 bases from J, the junction contained 5 bases not matched to a gene. Written as DNA, the CDR3 is TGTGCCAGCAGCTTAGTAACTAGCGGGGGGGTGGCCTACAATGAGCAGTTCTTC. Translated, it gives CASSLVTSGGVAYNEQFF.